The 4 T cell receptor beta chains below all came from one sample that was sequenced in a study of T cells in women clearing cervical HPV infection. Clones were read by immunoSEQ multiplex PCR, and TCRdb kept only the in-frame ones, dropping some. Across tens of thousands of clones, the top ten clones capture roughly 6.3% of the sample. Input material: blood buffy coat. These receptors were collected from a woman aged 18 to 69 with a cervical HPV16 infection that either progressed to CIN3+ or cleared (not recorded which).

CDR3 DNA, as far as it was read: TGTGCCAGTAGCGCTCCTCTGGGGGGTTCTAATTCACCA. Its translation: CASSAPLGGSNSP. In full, the CDR3 reads CASSAPLGGSNSPLFF. This sequence joins TRBV19 and TRBJ1-4; TRBD1 is a possible D gene (5 bases). The read terminates 3 residues ahead of where the CDR3 ends, so the germline J gene completes it. CDR1 LNHDA and CDR2 SQIVND come from the germline V gene (reference sequence). This CDR3 is built from 16 residues.

About this clone: The CDR3 extends 3 residues past the end of the read, so its final part is completed from the germline J gene. J is TRBJ2-5 and V is TRBV3-1 (or the pseudogene TRBV3-2); the match to TRBD2 covers 11 bases. This CDR3 spans 16 amino acids. From germline, CDR1 is LGHDT and CDR2 YNNKEL (reference sequence). Losses at the gene ends were 5 bases for V and 3 bases for J; bases not matched to a gene: 8. The CDR3 bases that were read are TGTGCCAGCAGCGGACCGGGACTAGCGGAAAAAGAGACC. This gives the protein CASSGPGLAEKET. The full CDR3 reads CASSGPGLAEKETQYF.

About this clone: With the read ending 3 residues before the CDR3 end, the germline J gene is used to fill in that end. This chain connects TRBV6-2 or TRBV6-3 to TRBJ2-2, with 8 bases aligning to TRBD1. Germline trimming cut 10 bases from V and 1 base from J; bases unmatched to any gene: 5. Per the germline V gene, CDR1 is MNHEY and CDR2 is SVGEGT. The CDR3 is made up of 14 amino acids. The sequenced CDR3 bases are TGTGCCATCGAGACAGGGGAGAACACCGGGGAG. It codes for CAIETGENTGE. In full, the CDR3 reads CAIETGENTGELFF.

As to this clone: The read terminates 3 residues before the CDR3 end, so the remaining end is supplied by the germline J gene. V and J are TRBV6-2 or TRBV6-3 and TRBJ2-7; 9 bases line up with TRBD1. Looked up from germline, CDR1 is MNHEY and CDR2 is SVGEGT. V was pared by 5 bases and J by 5 bases, with 16 bases of the junction left unmatched. This CDR3 comprises 17 residues. CDR3 in amino acids: CASSPRSPRTGVDEQYF. The part of the CDR3 DNA that was read is TGTGCCAGCAGTCCGAGATCCCCCCGGACAGGGGTGGACGAG.